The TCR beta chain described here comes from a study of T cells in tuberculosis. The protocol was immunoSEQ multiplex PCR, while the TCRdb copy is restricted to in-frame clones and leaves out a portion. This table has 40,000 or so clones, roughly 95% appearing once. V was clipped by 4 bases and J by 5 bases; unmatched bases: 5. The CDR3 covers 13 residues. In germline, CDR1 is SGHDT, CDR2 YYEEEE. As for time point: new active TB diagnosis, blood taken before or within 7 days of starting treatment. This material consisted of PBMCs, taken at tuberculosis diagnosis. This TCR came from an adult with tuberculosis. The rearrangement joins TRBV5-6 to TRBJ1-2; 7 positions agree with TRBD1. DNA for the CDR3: TGTGCCAGCAGCGACGACAGGGAGTATGGCTACACCTTC. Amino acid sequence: CASSDDREYGYTF.